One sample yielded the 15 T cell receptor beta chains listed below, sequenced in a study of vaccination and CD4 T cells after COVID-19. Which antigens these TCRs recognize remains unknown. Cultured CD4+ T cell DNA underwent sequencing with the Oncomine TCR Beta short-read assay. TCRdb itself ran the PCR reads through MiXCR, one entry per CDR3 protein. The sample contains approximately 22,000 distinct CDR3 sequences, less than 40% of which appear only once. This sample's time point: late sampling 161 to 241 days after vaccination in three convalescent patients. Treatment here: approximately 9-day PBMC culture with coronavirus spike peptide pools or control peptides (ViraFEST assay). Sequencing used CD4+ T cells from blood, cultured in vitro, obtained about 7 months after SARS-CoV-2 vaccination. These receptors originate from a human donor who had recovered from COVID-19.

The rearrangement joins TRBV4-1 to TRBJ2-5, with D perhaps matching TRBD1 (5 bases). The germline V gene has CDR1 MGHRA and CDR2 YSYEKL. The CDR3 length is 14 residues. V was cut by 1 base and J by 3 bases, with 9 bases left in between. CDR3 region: CASSQGTREETQYF. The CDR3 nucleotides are TGCGCCAGCAGCCAAGGGACCAGGGAAGAGACCCAGTACTTC.

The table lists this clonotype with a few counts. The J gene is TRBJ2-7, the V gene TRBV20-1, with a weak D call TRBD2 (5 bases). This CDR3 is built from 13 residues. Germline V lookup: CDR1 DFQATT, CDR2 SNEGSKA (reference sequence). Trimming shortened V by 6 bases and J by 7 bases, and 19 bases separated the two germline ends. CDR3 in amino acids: CSARSGPSGEQYF. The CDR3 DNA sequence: TGCAGTGCCCGGAGCGGTCCCTCGGGAGAGCAGTACTTC.

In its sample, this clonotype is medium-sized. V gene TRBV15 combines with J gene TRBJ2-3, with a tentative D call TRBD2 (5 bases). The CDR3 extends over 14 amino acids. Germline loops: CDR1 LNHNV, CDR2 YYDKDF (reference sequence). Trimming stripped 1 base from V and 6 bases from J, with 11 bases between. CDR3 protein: CATSRVLVGDTQYF. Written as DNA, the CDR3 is TGTGCCACCAGCAGAGTACTAGTAGGTGATACGCAGTATTTT.

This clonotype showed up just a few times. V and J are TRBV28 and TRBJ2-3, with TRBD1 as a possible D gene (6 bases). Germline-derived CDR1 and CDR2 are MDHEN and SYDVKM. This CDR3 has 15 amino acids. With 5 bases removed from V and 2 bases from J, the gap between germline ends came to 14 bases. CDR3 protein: CASSRAGTLTDTQYF. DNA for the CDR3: TGTGCCAGCAGTCGAGCCGGGACACTCACAGATACGCAGTATTTT.

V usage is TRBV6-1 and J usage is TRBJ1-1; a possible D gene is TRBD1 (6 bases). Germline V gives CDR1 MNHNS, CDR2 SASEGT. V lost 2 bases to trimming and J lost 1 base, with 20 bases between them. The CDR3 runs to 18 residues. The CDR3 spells CASSEFGTRGRGNTEAFF. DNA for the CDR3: TGTGCCAGCAGTGAATTCGGAACCAGGGGAAGGGGGAACACTGAAGCTTTCTTT.

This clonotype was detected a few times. CDR3 residues: CATSDYRDTGELFF. The CDR3 bases are TGTGCCACCAGTGATTACAGGGACACCGGGGAGCTGTTTTTT. The rearrangement joins TRBV24-1 to TRBJ2-2, with D possibly TRBD1 on 6 matching bases. This CDR3 has 14 amino acids. Per germline, CDR1 KGHDR and CDR2 SFDVKD. The V end was cut by 2 bases, the J end by 3 bases, with 6 bases between.

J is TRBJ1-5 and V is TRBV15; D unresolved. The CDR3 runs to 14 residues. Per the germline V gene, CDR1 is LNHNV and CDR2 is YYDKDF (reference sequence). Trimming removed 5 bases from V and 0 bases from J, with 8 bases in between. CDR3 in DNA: TGTGCCACCAGCGCAGGCGATAGCAATCAGCCCCAGCATTTT. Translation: CATSAGDSNQPQHF. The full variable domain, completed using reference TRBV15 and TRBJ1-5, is DAMVIQNPRYQVTQFGKPVTLSCSQTLNHNVMYWYQQKSSQAPKLLFHYYDKDFNNEADTPDNFQSRRPNTSFCFLDIRSPGLGDTAMYLCATSAGDSNQPQHFGDGTRLSIL.

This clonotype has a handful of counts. CDR3 sequence reads: CASRDRVGDGYTF. CDR3 DNA sequence: TGTGCCAGTCGGGACAGGGTTGGGGATGGCTACACCTTC. This chain links TRBV19 with TRBJ1-2; 9 bases match TRBD1. The CDR3 runs to 13 residues. Germline trimming cut 8 bases from V and 6 bases from J; bases unmatched to any gene: 7. The germline CDR1 and CDR2 sequences are LNHDA and SQIVND (reference sequence).

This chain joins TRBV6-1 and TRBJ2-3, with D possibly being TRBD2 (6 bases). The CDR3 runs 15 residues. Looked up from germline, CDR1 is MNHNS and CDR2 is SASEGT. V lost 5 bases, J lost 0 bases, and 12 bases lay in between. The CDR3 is CASSPLAQSTDTQYF. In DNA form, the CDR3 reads TGTGCCAGCAGTCCACTAGCACAAAGCACAGATACGCAGTATTTT.

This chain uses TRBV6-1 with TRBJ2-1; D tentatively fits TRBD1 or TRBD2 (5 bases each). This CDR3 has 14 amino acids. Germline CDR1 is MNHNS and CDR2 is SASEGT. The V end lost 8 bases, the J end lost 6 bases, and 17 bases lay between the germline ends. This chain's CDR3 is CASLGVLAVNEQFF. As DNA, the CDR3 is TGTGCCAGCCTGGGGGTCCTAGCCGTCAATGAGCAGTTCTTC.

CDR3 bases: TGTGCCAGCAGTCCCCGACTAGGACCTAGCACAGATACGCAGTATTTT. Protein sequence: CASSPRLGPSTDTQYF. The V and J genes are TRBV27 and TRBJ2-3; a weak D match, TRBD2 (6 bases). The CDR3 length is 16 residues. V was cut by 5 bases and J by 0 bases, with 15 bases left in between. Germline CDR1 is MNHEY and CDR2 is SMNVEV (reference sequence).

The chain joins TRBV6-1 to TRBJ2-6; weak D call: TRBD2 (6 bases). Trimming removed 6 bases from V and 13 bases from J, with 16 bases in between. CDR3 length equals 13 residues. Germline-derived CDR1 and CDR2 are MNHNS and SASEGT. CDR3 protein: CASRNSGGGVLTF. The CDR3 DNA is TGTGCCAGCAGAAACTCTGGGGGAGGAGTCCTGACTTTC.

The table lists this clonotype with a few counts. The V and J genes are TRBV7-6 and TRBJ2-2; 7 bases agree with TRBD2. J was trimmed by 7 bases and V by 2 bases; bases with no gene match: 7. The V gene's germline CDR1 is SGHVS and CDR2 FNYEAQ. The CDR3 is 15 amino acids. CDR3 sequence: CASSLWRELNGELFF. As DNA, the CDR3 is TGTGCCAGCAGCTTATGGCGGGAGCTGAACGGGGAGCTGTTTTTT.

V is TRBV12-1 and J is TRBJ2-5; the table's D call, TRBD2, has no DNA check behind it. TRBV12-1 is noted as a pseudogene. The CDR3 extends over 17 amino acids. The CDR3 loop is CASSPKILAGGRETQYF. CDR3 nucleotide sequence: TGTGCCAGCAGCCCAAAGATACTAGCGGGAGGAAGAGAGACCCAGTACTTC.

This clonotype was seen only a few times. DNA for the CDR3: TGTGCCAGCAGCTTAGCGAGGTCCTGGGACGGGGAGCTGTTTTTT. Protein: CASSLARSWDGELFF. This chain joins TRBV7-2 and TRBJ2-2; no clear D. This CDR3 is built from 15 residues. Germline V gene data show CDR1 as SGHTA and CDR2 as FQGNSA. Trimming removed 0 bases at V and 7 bases at J, with 12 bases between.